These T cell receptor beta chains were read from a single sample in a study of OX40 agonist ivuxolimab in advanced cancers. The repertoire was sequenced with immunoSEQ multiplex PCR; TCRdb's copy has only in-frame clones and lacks some. The table has tens of thousands of clones, under 90% seen once. The material sequenced was CD4+ or CD8+ T cells sorted from blood, taken in a trial of the OX40 agonist ivuxolimab. Source of these receptors: an adult with an advanced solid tumor such as melanoma, head and neck, liver or kidney cancer. CDR3s include the opening cysteine and the closing phenylalanine or tryptophan. Fields, in order: clone size, J gene, D gene, V gene, CDR3 protein, CDR3 DNA. D genes are given only for firm matches. Rows give clone size only sometimes, using once, few, many, or a class for an expanded clone.

NA,TRBJ1-5,TRBD1,TRBV10-3,CAISVDRDAQPQHF,TGTGCCATCAGCGTCGACAGGGATGCTCAGCCCCAGCATTTT
NA,TRBJ1-1,TRBD1,TRBV6-5,CASSDRGSEAFF,TGTGCCAGCAGTGACAGGGGTTCTGAAGCTTTCTTT
once,TRBJ1-1,NA,TRBV21-1,CASSKEGTGAKTEAFF,TGTGCCAGCAGCAAAGAAGGGACAGGGGCTAAGACTGAAGCTTTCTTT
NA,TRBJ2-6,NA,TRBV7-3,CASSLLRNSGANVLTF,TGTGCCAGCAGCCTTCTCCGGAATTCTGGGGCCAACGTCCTGACTTTC
NA,TRBJ2-3,TRBD2,TRBV6-4,CASSEGQRGPTDTQYF,TGTGCCAGCAGTGAAGGGCAGCGGGGGCCCACAGATACGCAGTATTTT
NA,TRBJ2-7,NA,TRBV11-2,CASSLDRKPPYEQYF,TGTGCCAGCAGCTTAGATCGAAAGCCTCCCTACGAGCAGTACTTC
NA,TRBJ1-6,NA,TRBV11-2,CASSLLTGGNSPLHF,TGTGCCAGCAGCCTACTCACAGGAGGGAATTCACCCCTCCACTTT
NA,TRBJ2-7,NA,TRBV25-1,CASSPLWSYEQYF,TGTGCCAGCAGCCCCTTATGGTCCTACGAGCAGTACTTC
NA,TRBJ1-6,TRBD1,TRBV7-2,CASSSRGRENSPLHF,TGTGCCAGCAGCTCTAGGGGGCGGGAGAATTCACCCCTCCACTTT
NA,TRBJ1-2,TRBD1,TRBV6-5,CASSSTGVNYGYTF,TGTGCCAGCAGTTCGACAGGGGTTAACTATGGCTACACCTTC
once,TRBJ2-7,NA,TRBV12-5,CASGLVIPHPVSYEQYF,TGTGCTAGTGGTTTGGTAATCCCCCACCCCGTCTCCTACGAGCAGTACTTC
NA,TRBJ2-3,TRBD2,TRBV10-3,CAISLTSGRSTDTQYF,TGTGCCATCAGTTTAACTAGCGGGAGAAGCACAGATACGCAGTATTTT
NA,TRBJ2-7,NA,TRBV6-5,CASSFGDSGYEQYF,TGTGCCAGCAGCTTCGGGGACTCGGGGTACGAGCAGTACTTC
NA,TRBJ1-5,NA,TRBV6-5,CASSYSGVGNQPQHF,TGTGCCAGCAGTTACTCTGGGGTTGGGAATCAGCCCCAGCATTTT
NA,TRBJ1-4,NA,TRBV10-3,CAISEAGFQPSNEKLFF,TGTGCCATCAGTGAGGCCGGGTTCCAGCCTTCTAATGAAAAACTGTTTTTT
NA,TRBJ2-1,NA,TRBV7-3,CASSRYEGRYNEQFF,TGTGCCAGCAGCCGCTATGAGGGTAGATACAATGAGCAGTTCTTC
few,TRBJ2-7,NA,TRBV10-3,CAISPERGGYEQYF,TGTGCCATCAGTCCCGAAAGGGGTGGATACGAGCAGTACTTC
once,TRBJ1-2,TRBD1,TRBV7-2,CASSLDGTVYGYTF,TGTGCCAGCAGCTTAGATGGGACAGTCTATGGCTACACCTTC
once,TRBJ1-5,NA,TRBV2,CASSYQGFGNQPQHF,TGTGCCAGCAGTTACCAGGGTTTCGGGAATCAGCCCCAGCATTTT
NA,TRBJ2-2,NA,TRBV9,CASSVGGVNTGELFF,TGTGCCAGCAGCGTAGGAGGGGTTAACACCGGGGAGCTGTTTTTT
few,TRBJ1-1,NA,TRBV11-2,CASSQNVGGYVAFF,TGTGCCAGCAGCCAAAATGTGGGGGGGTATGTGGCTTTCTTT